The 31 T cell receptor beta chains reported below all come from one sample, sequenced in a study of regulatory T cells in long-lasting Graves disease. The time point is: newly diagnosed GD, antithyroid drugs for less than 3 months. From RNA extracted from PBMCs, the TCR library was made. HTBI primers from iRepertoire and Arm-PCR of CDR3 regions yielded the TCR beta libraries. Each CDR3 protein gets one entry after TCRdb re-called the multiplex PCR reads with MiXCR. The sample shows hundreds of thousands of distinct CDR3 sequences, about 16% of them seen only once. The sample was also linked to a second study, of T cells in Graves' hyperthyroidism and ophthalmopathy.

The specimen comprised peripheral blood mononuclear cells (PBMCs), sampled at new diagnosis, from a patient treated with antithyroid drugs. The receptor set was obtained from a woman aged 40-60 years with Graves disease.

This clonotype was counted ten times or more. J is TRBJ1-2 and V is TRBV10-3; D possibly corresponds to TRBD1 (5 bases). Germline V CDR1 and CDR2: ENHRY, SYGVKD. V was trimmed by 0 bases and J by 7 bases, leaving 6 bases between them. CDR3 size: 12 residues. CDR3 DNA sequence: TGTGCCATCAGTGAGTCTGGGGGTGGCTACACCTTC. Translation gives CAISESGGGYTF.

This clonotype was seen a handful of times. The chain uses TRBV6-2 or TRBV6-3 and TRBJ1-2; D is perhaps TRBD1 (6 bases). V shed 2 bases and J shed 3 bases, with 16 bases lying between them. This CDR3 contains 16 residues. Germline CDR1 is MNHEY and CDR2 is SVGEGT. The CDR3 sequence is CASSYPKAPGDYGYTF. The DNA of the CDR3 is TGTGCCAGCAGTTACCCTAAGGCCCCAGGGGACTATGGCTACACCTTC.

This clonotype showed up many times. V gene TRBV28 combines with J gene TRBJ2-7, with 7 bases fitting TRBD1. The CDR3 loop spans 14 amino acids. In germline, CDR1 is MDHEN, CDR2 SYDVKM. J was trimmed by 2 bases and V by 6 bases; bases with no gene match: 7. The CDR3 coding sequence is TGTGCCAGCAGCTTAGACAGGGTAACCTACGAGCAGTACTTC. It codes for CASSLDRVTYEQYF. The full variable domain, completed using reference TRBV28 and TRBJ2-7, is DVKVTQSSRYLVKRTGEKVFLECVQDMDHENMFWYRQDPGLGLRLIYFSYDVKMKEKGDIPEGYSVSREKKERFSLILESASTNQTSMYLCASSLDRVTYEQYFGPGTRLTVT.

This clonotype showed up many times. The chain couples TRBV6-1 to TRBJ2-5; perhaps TRBD1 as D (5 bases). This CDR3 region has 13 residues. V was clipped by 3 bases and J by 6 bases, with 11 bases between them. CDR1 MNHNS and CDR2 SASEGT come from the germline V gene. The CDR3 nucleotides are TGTGCCAGCAGTGAGGACATGGGGCAGACCCAGTACTTC. It translates to CASSEDMGQTQYF.

This clonotype has at least ten counts. CDR3 in DNA: TGCGCCAGCAGATCCGACAGGGGCAATGGCTACACCTTC. Amino acid sequence: CASRSDRGNGYTF. This chain uses TRBV5-1 with TRBJ1-2, with 8 nucleotides matching TRBD1. Trimming removed 5 bases from V and 6 bases from J; junction bases left unmatched: 6. This CDR3 is 13 amino acids long. Germline CDR1 is SGHRS and CDR2 is YFSETQ.

There are many counts of this clonotype. The chain joins TRBV20-1 to TRBJ2-1, with 14 bases lining up with TRBD2. J gave up 6 bases and V 6 bases, and 4 bases lay outside the gene matches. Germline CDR1 reads DFQATT; CDR2 reads SNEGSKA (reference sequence). The CDR3 covers 14 residues. CDR3 loop: CSAPGLAGVNEQFF. The CDR3 DNA sequence: TGCAGTGCACCGGGACTAGCGGGAGTCAATGAGCAGTTCTTC.

As concerns this clonotype: A much larger clone differs by one base, so this may be a read error. The missing conserved phenylalanine or tryptophan at the end of this CDR3 makes a read error likely. The chain joins TRBV6-2 or TRBV6-3 to TRBJ2-1; 8 positions agree with TRBD2. Germline CDR1 is MNHEY and CDR2 is SVGEGT. This CDR3 has 14 amino acids. V lost 3 bases and J lost 11; bases outside the gene matches: 9. CDR3 sequence (DNA): TGTGCCAGCAGTTATACGAATAGCGGGGAAAAGCAGTTCCTC. It codes for CASSYTNSGEKQFL.

The chain carries TRBV28 and TRBJ2-6, with unresolved D. V lost 1 base, J lost 0 bases, and 13 bases lay in between. There are 18 residues in the CDR3. CDR1 is MDHEN, CDR2 SYDVKM, per germline. The CDR3 DNA reads TGTGCCAGCAGTTTATCTAGTGCCCAGCTCTCTGGGGCCAACGTCCTGACTTTC. Amino acids: CASSLSSAQLSGANVLTF.

The J gene is TRBJ2-5, the V gene TRBV7-9, with D tentatively TRBD2 (6 bases). The CDR3 has 16 amino acids. Between the trimmed V and J ends, which lost 2 bases and 5 bases, there was a span of 18 bases. Germline V lookup: CDR1 SEHNR, CDR2 FQNEAQ (reference sequence). The CDR3 loop is CASSLWAGTGIETQYF. CDR3 nucleotide sequence: TGTGCCAGCAGCTTATGGGCAGGGACTGGGATTGAGACCCAGTACTTC.

This clonotype was seen repeatedly, ten times or more. The DNA of the CDR3 is TGTGCCAGCAGTGAAATGGGACAGAGGGCTGAAGCTTTCTTT. Translation: CASSEMGQRAEAFF. The chain is built from TRBV2 and TRBJ1-1; 7 nucleotides agree with TRBD1. Looked up from germline, CDR1 is SNHLY and CDR2 is FYNNEI. The length of the CDR3 is 14 residues. Trimming took 2 bases from V and 6 from J; bases not matched to a gene: 6.

The J gene is TRBJ2-5, the V gene TRBV7-2, with D perhaps assigned TRBD1 or TRBD2 (5 bases each). The CDR3 runs 14 residues. V lost 5 bases and J lost 4, with 14 bases in between. Germline-derived CDR1 and CDR2 are SGHTA and FQGNSA. CDR3 in DNA: TGTGCCAGCAGCCGGGGCCCCGCGGGAGAGACCCAGTACTTC. Its translation: CASSRGPAGETQYF.

This clonotype was recorded many times. V usage is TRBV18 and J usage is TRBJ2-7, with D possibly TRBD2 on 6 matching bases. The germline V and J ends were trimmed by 1 base and 3 bases, with 10 bases remaining between them. CDR3 length equals 14 residues. Germline V gene data show CDR1 as KGHSH and CDR2 as LQKENI. This chain's CDR3 is CASSPHPGGYEQYF. Written as DNA, the CDR3 is TGTGCCAGCTCACCACATCCCGGGGGCTACGAGCAGTACTTC. The variable domain in full, with the rest retrieved from reference TRBV18 and TRBJ2-7, is NAGVMQNPRHLVRRRGQEARLRCSPMKGHSHVYWYRQLPEEGLKFMVYLQKENIIDESGMPKERFSAEFPKEGPSILRIQQVVRGDSAAYFCASSPHPGGYEQYFGPGTRLTVT.

The table lists this clonotype with many counts. The V and J genes are TRBV7-2 and TRBJ2-7; 10 positions match TRBD2. CDR1 and CDR2 (germline): SGHTA, FQGNSA. The CDR3 is 16 amino acids. The junction had 7 bases not matched to a gene; V was cut back by 5 bases and J by 0 bases. CDR3 residues: CASSPGLAVISYEQYF. The CDR3 DNA sequence: TGTGCCAGCAGCCCAGGACTAGCGGTGATCTCCTACGAGCAGTACTTC.

About this clonotype itself: Mismatch with germline at one junction end may stem from a read error. The chain links TRBV5-1 to TRBJ1-5, with D possibly TRBD1 on 6 matching bases. The germline V gene has CDR1 SGHRS and CDR2 YFSETQ. CDR3 length: 13 residues. CDR3 residues: CASSTGPDQPRHF. The CDR3 DNA reads as TGCGCCAGCAGCACAGGGCCTGATCAGCCCCGGCATTTT.

This clonotype was seen at least ten times. The chain joins TRBV10-3 to TRBJ2-1; D is perhaps TRBD1 (6 bases). V was trimmed by 0 bases and J by 4 bases, leaving 10 bases between them. The CDR3 spans 15 residues. From germline, CDR1 is ENHRY and CDR2 SYGVKD. In DNA, the CDR3 is TGTGCCATCAGTGAGTCTGCGGACAGATACAATGAGCAGTTCTTC. Translating it yields CAISESADRYNEQFF.

V usage is TRBV12-5 and J usage is TRBJ2-7; the D is unclear. Trimming took 7 bases from V and 0 from J, leaving 7 bases between them. The CDR3 consists of 12 residues. Germline CDR1 LGHNT, CDR2 FRNRAP. The CDR3: CASDWASYEQYF. In DNA form, the CDR3 reads TGTGCTAGTGACTGGGCCTCCTACGAGCAGTACTTC.

At least ten counts were recorded for this clonotype. This rearrangement joins TRBV3-1 to TRBJ1-2; 9 bases align to TRBD1. The length of the CDR3 is 16 residues. Trimming at V came to 4 bases and at J to 0 bases, leaving 6 bases not matched to a gene. Looked up from germline, CDR1 is LGHDT and CDR2 is YNNKEL (reference sequence). The DNA of the CDR3 is TGTGCCAGCAGCCGATGGGACAGGGCTCCTAACTATGGCTACACCTTC. It translates to CASSRWDRAPNYGYTF.

Turning to this clonotype: A read error is the likely source, as a far larger clone sits one nucleotide away. The chain uses TRBV6-1 and TRBJ2-4; no clear D. The V gene's germline CDR1 is MNHNS and CDR2 SASEGT. Deletions cut 0 bases from V and 13 bases from J, with 13 bases between. The CDR3 has 13 amino acids. The CDR3 here is CASSEAPHHEQYF. The CDR3 nucleotides are TGTGCCAGCAGTGAAGCGCCACATCATGAGCAGTACTTC.

The chain carries TRBV7-9 and TRBJ1-4; the D is unclear. The V gene lost 5 bases and the J gene lost 3 bases, with 19 bases spanning the gap. The CDR3 is made up of 17 amino acids. Germline loops: CDR1 SEHNR, CDR2 FQNEAQ (reference sequence). CDR3 sequence (DNA): TGTGCCAGCAGCCCTCAGTCAGATCCTCAGTCTAATGAAAAACTGTTTTTT. Protein: CASSPQSDPQSNEKLFF.

Of note for this clonotype: With a much larger clone just one base away, this may be a read error. The chain couples TRBV6-1 to TRBJ1-1; perhaps TRBD1 as D (6 bases). CDR3 length: 14 amino acids. Germline lookup yields CDR1 MNHNS and CDR2 SASEGT. The CDR3 loop is CAGSERGAYTEAFF. The CDR3 DNA is TGTGCCGGCAGTGAAAGGGGGGCTTACACTGAAGCTTTCTTT.

J is TRBJ2-3 and V is TRBV9; D may be TRBD2 (6 bases). V was shortened by 3 bases and J by 2 bases, with 22 bases between the two germline ends. CDR1 is SGDLS and CDR2 is YYNGEE in the germline V gene. CDR3 length: 18 amino acids. The CDR3 DNA reads as TGTGCCAGCAGCGAACCCTTAATGGGTGGCGGGGACACAGATACGCAGTATTTT. Its protein is CASSEPLMGGGDTDTQYF.

The J gene is TRBJ2-1, the V gene TRBV7-2; D might be TRBD1 or TRBD2, each matching 5 bases. Looked up from germline, CDR1 is SGHTA and CDR2 is FQGNSA. V shed 9 bases and J shed 9 bases, with 24 bases lying between them. This CDR3 region has 15 residues. CDR3 DNA: TGTGCCAGTAGCCAATCCATCCGGGGCCGGGGTGAGCAGTTCTTC. Protein sequence: CASSQSIRGRGEQFF.

This clonotype was found many times. This sequence joins TRBV28 and TRBJ2-7; 9 bases are shared with TRBD1. The V gene end was trimmed by 7 bases and the J gene end by 5 bases; junction bases not matched to a gene: 9. Per germline, CDR1 MDHEN and CDR2 SYDVKM. The CDR3 has 14 residues. The CDR3 here is CASILGTGRNEQYF. CDR3 coding DNA: TGTGCCAGCATTCTAGGGACAGGGAGGAACGAGCAGTACTTC.

This clonotype was detected ten times or more. V usage is TRBV6-1 and J usage is TRBJ1-3; 8 bases are a match to TRBD1. The ends lost 6 bases at V and 2 bases at J; junction bases unmatched: 3. Germline V gene lookup returns CDR1 MNHNS and CDR2 SASEGT. This CDR3 comprises 14 residues. CDR3 loop: CASRLDRAGNTIYF. As DNA, the CDR3 is TGTGCCAGCAGATTGGACAGGGCTGGAAACACCATATATTTT.

This clonotype was picked up a small number of times. This chain connects TRBV10-3 to TRBJ2-4; tentative D call: TRBD1 (5 bases). Trimming left V 0 bases short and J 7 bases short, with 7 bases between. The germline V gene encodes CDR1 ENHRY and CDR2 SYGVKD. The CDR3 consists of 13 residues. The CDR3 sequence: CAISESAGNIQYF. The CDR3 DNA follows: TGTGCCATCAGTGAGTCGGCAGGGAACATTCAGTACTTC.

In this sample, this clonotype turned up a few times. The gene calls are TRBV3-1 and TRBJ1-3; D gene ambiguous. In germline, CDR1 is LGHDT, CDR2 YNNKEL (reference sequence). CDR3 size: 15 residues. The V end was cut by 0 bases, the J end by 0 bases, with 6 bases between. The CDR3 sequence is CASSQDMGSGNTIYF. The CDR3, as DNA: TGTGCCAGCAGCCAAGACATGGGCTCTGGAAACACCATATATTTT.

This clonotype occurred a few times. This sequence joins TRBV6-1 and TRBJ1-1, with 7 bases fitting TRBD1. CDR1 and CDR2 from the germline V gene are MNHNS and SASEGT. Germline trimming cut 7 bases from V and 1 base from J; bases unmatched to any gene: 9. This CDR3 has 15 amino acids. This CDR3 is CASTLGRGTNTEAFF. The CDR3 DNA is TGTGCCAGCACCCTGGGCAGGGGGACGAACACTGAAGCTTTCTTT.

At least ten counts were recorded for this clonotype. The chain uses TRBV6-2 or TRBV6-3 and TRBJ2-7; possible D gene TRBD1, 6 bases. Trimming stripped 0 bases from V and 2 bases from J, with 8 bases between. The CDR3 is 14 amino acids. CDR1 MNHEY and CDR2 SVGEGT come from the germline V gene. CDR3 DNA sequence: TGTGCCAGCAGTTACTCCTCAGGGGCCTACGAGCAGTACTTC. Protein product: CASSYSSGAYEQYF.

The rearrangement uses TRBV19 and TRBJ2-7; D gene ambiguous. The CDR3 is made up of 15 amino acids. Per germline, CDR1 LNHDA and CDR2 SQIVND (reference sequence). The germline V and J ends were trimmed by 1 base and 2 bases, with 12 bases remaining between them. This chain's CDR3 is CASSIAGTPTYEQYF. The DNA for the CDR3 is TGTGCCAGTAGTATAGCGGGTACCCCGACCTACGAGCAGTACTTC.

This clonotype was found many times. This chain links TRBV27 with TRBJ2-5; D is possibly TRBD1 (6 bases). Germline-derived CDR1 and CDR2 are MNHEY and SMNVEV (reference sequence). The V end lost 6 bases, the J end lost 4 bases, and 15 bases lay between the germline ends. The CDR3 spans 14 residues. CDR3 nucleotide sequence: TGTGCCAGCAGCTCGCAGGGGTTGCGAGAGACCCAGTACTTC. Protein: CASSSQGLRETQYF.

This clonotype has at least ten counts. The gene calls are TRBV3-1 and TRBJ2-3, with 11 bases fitting TRBD2. V dropped 4 bases and J dropped 1; count of bases not matched to a gene: 4. Germline-derived CDR1 and CDR2 are LGHDT and YNNKEL (reference sequence). The length of the CDR3 is 16 residues. CDR3 nucleotides: TGTGCCAGCAGCCGTGAGACTAGCGGGGGCACAGATACGCAGTATTTT. Its protein product is CASSRETSGGTDTQYF.